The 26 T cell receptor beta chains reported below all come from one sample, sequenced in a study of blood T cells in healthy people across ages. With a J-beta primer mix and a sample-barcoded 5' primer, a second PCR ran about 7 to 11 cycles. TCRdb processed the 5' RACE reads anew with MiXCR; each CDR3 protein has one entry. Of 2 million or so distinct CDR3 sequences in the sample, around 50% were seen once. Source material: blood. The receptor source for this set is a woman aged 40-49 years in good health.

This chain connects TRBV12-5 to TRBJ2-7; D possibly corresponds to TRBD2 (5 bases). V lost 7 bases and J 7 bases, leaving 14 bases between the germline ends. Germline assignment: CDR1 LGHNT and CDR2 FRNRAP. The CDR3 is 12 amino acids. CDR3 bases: TGTGCTAGTGCCTCCGGAGGCCTGGAGCAGTACTTC. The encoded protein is CASASGGLEQYF.

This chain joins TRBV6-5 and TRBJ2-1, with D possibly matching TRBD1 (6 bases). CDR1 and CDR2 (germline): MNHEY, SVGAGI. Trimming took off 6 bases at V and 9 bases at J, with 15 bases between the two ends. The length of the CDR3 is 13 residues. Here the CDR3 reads CASSDQGLGEQFF. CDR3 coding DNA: TGTGCCAGCAGCGATCAGGGGTTGGGTGAGCAGTTCTTC.

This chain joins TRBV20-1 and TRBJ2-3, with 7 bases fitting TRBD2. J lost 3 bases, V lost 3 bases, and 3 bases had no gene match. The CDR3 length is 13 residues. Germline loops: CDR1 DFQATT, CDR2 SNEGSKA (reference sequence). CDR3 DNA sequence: TGCAGTGCTAGCGGGGGGATGACAGATACGCAGTATTTT. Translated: CSASGGMTDTQYF.

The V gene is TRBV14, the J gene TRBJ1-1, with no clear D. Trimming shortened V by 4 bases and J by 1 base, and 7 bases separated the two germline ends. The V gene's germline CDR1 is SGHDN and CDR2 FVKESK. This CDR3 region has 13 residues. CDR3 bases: TGTGCCAGCAGCCCGGTGAGGAACACTGAAGCTTTCTTT. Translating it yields CASSPVRNTEAFF. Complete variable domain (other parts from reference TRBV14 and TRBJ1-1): EAGVTQFPSHSVIEKGQTVTLRCDPISGHDNLYWYRRVMGKEIKFLLHFVKESKQDESGMPNNRFLAERTGGTYSTLKVQPAELEDSGVYFCASSPVRNTEAFFGQGTRLTVV.

DNA of the CDR3: TGCAGTGCTAGAAAGAATAGACAGCCCCAGTACCAGCATTTT. It is translated as CSARKNRQPQYQHF. The V gene is TRBV20-1, the J gene TRBJ1-5, with D perhaps TRBD1 (5 bases). Trimming pared 2 bases from V and 12 bases from J, leaving 20 bases between. In germline, CDR1 is DFQATT, CDR2 SNEGSKA (reference sequence). The CDR3 is 14 residues long.

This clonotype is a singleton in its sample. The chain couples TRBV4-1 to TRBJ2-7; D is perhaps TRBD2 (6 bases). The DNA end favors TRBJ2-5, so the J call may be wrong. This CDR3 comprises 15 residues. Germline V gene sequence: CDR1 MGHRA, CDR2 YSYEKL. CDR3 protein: CASSQVFGGEETQYF. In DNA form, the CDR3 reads TGCGCCAGCAGCCAAGTCTTTGGAGGGGAGGAGACCCAGTACTTC.

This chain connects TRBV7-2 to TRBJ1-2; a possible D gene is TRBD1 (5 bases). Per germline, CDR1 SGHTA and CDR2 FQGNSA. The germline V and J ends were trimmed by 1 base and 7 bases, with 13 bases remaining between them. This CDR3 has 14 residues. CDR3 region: CASSLDGAIGGYTF. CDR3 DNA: TGTGCCAGCAGCTTAGACGGGGCCATCGGTGGCTACACCTTC.

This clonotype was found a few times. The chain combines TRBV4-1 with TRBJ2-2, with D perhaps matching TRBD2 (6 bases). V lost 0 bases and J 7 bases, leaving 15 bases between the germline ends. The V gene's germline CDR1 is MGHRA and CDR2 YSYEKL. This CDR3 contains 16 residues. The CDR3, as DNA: TGCGCCAGCAGCCAAGAAGGCTGGCAGGGAGGCGGGGAGCTGTTTTTT. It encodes CASSQEGWQGGGELFF.

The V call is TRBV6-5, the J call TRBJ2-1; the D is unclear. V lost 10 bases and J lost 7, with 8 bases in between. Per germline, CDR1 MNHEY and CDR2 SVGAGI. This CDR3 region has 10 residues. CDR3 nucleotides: TGTGCCACCCGGCTGAATGAGCAGTTCTTC. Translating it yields CATRLNEQFF.

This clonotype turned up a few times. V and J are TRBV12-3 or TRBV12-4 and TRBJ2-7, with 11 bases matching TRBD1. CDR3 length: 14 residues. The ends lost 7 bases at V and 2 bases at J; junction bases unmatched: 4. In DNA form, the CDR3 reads TGTGCCAGCAAACGGACAGGGGGCCCCTACGAGCAGTACTTC. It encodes CASKRTGGPYEQYF.

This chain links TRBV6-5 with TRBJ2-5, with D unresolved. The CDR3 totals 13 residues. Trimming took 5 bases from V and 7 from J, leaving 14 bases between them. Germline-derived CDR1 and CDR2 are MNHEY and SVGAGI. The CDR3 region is CASSPFFPSTQYF. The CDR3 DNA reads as TGTGCCAGCAGTCCCTTTTTCCCGTCGACCCAGTACTTC.

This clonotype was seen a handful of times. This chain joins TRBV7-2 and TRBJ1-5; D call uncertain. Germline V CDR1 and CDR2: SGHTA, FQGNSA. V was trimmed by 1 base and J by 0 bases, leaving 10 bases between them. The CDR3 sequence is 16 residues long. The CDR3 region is CASSLEGGVSNQPQHF. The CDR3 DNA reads TGTGCCAGCAGCTTAGAAGGTGGGGTTAGCAATCAGCCCCAGCATTTT. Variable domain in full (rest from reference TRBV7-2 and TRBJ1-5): GAGVSQSPSNKVTEKGKDVELRCDPISGHTALYWYRQSLGQGLEFLIYFQGNSAPDKSGLPSDRFSAERTGGSVSTLTIQRTQQEDSAVYLCASSLEGGVSNQPQHFGDGTRLSIL.

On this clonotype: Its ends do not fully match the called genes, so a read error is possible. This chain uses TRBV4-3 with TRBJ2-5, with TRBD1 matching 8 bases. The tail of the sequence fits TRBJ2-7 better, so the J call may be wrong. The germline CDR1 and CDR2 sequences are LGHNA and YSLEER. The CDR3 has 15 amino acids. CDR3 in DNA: TGCGCCAGCATCCAAGCATGGACAGGGACCTACGAGCAGTACTTC. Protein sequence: CASIQAWTGTYEQYF.

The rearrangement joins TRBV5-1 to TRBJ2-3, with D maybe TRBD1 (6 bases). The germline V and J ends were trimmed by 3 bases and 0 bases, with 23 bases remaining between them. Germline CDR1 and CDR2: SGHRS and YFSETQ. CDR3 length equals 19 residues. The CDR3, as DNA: TGCGCCAGCAGCTCCCGGACAGAAATAATAACCTATAGCACAGATACGCAGTATTTT. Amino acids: CASSSRTEIITYSTDTQYF.

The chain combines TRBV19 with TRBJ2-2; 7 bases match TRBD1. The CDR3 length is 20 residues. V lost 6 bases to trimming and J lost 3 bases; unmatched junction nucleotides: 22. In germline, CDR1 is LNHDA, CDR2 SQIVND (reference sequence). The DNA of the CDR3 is TGTGCCAGTAGCCCACTGATGGGGGTATTGAGACAGGGCGACACCGGGGAGCTGTTTTTT. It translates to CASSPLMGVLRQGDTGELFF.

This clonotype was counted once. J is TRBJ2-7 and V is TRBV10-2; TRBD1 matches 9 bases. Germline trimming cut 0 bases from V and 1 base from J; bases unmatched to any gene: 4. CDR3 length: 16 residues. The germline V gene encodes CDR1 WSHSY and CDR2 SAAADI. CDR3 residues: CASSESAGTGSYEQYF. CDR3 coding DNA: TGCGCCAGCAGTGAGTCGGCCGGGACAGGGTCCTACGAGCAGTACTTC.

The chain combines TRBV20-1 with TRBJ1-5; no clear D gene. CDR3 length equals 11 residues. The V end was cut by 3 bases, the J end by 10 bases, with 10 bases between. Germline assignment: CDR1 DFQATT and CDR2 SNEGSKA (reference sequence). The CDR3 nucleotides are TGCAGTGCTAGCCCCCTGGGACCCCAGCATTTT. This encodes CSASPLGPQHF.

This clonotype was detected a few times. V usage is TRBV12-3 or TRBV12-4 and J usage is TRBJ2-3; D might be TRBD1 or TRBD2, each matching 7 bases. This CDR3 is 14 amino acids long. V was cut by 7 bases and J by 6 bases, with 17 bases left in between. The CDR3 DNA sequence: TGTGCCAGCACCCTCAGGGGGGGGGCGGATACGCAGTATTTT. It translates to CASTLRGGADTQYF.

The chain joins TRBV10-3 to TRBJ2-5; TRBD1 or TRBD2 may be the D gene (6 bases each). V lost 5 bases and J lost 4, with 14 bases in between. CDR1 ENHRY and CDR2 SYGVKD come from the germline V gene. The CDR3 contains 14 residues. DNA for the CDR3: TGTGCCATCAGTTTACAGGGAGCGGGAGAGACCCAGTACTTC. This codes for CAISLQGAGETQYF.

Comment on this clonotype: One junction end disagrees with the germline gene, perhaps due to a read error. In nucleotides, the CDR3 is TGTGCCAGCAGGGTAGCGGGGGCCAGAAACATTCAGTACTTC. Protein product: CASRVAGARNIQYF. The chain recombines TRBV28 with TRBJ2-4, with 9 bases identical to TRBD2. Germline CDR1 reads MDHEN; CDR2 reads SYDVKM. The CDR3 runs to 14 residues.

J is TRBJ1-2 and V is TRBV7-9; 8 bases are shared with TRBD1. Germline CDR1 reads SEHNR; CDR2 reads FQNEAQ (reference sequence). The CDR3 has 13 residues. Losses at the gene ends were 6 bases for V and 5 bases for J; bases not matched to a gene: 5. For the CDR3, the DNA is TGTGCCAGCAGGTATCAGGGGGCGTATGGCTACACCTTC. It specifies CASRYQGAYGYTF.

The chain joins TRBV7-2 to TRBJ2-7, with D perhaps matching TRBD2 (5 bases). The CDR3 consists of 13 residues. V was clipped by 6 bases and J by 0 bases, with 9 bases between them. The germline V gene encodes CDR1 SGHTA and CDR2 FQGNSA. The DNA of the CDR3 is TGTGCCAGCAGAAACGGGGACTCCTACGAGCAGTACTTC. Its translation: CASRNGDSYEQYF. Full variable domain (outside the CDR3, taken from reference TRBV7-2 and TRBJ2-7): GAGVSQSPSNKVTEKGKDVELRCDPISGHTALYWYRQSLGQGLEFLIYFQGNSAPDKSGLPSDRFSAERTGGSVSTLTIQRTQQEDSAVYLCASRNGDSYEQYFGPGTRLTVT.

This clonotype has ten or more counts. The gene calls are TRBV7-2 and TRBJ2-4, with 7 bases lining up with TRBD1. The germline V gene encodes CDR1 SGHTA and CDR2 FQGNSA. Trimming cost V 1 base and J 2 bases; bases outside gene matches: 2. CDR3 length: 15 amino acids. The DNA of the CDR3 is TGTGCCAGCAGCTTAGGACAGGGTCCCAAAAACATTCAGTACTTC. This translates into CASSLGQGPKNIQYF.

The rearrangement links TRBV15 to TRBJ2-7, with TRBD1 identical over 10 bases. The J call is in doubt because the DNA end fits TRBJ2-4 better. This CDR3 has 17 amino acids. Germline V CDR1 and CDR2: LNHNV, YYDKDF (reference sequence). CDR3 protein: CATSREPGQGAKNIQYF. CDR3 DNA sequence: TGTGCCACCAGCAGGGAACCGGGACAGGGGGCCAAAAACATTCAGTACTTC.

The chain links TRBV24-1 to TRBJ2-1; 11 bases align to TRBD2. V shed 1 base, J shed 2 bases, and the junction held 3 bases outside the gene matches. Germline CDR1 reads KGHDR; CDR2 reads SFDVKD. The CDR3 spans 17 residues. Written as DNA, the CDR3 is TGTGCCACCAGTGATTTCCGACTAGCGGGGACCTACAATGAGCAGTTCTTC. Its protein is CATSDFRLAGTYNEQFF.

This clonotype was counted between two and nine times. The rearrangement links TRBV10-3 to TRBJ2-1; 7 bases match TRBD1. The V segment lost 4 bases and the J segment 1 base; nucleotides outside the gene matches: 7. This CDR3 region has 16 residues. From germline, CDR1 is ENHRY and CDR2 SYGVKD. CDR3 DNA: TGTGCCATCAGTGCCTCGACAGGGTTATCCTACAATGAGCAGTTCTTC. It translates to CAISASTGLSYNEQFF.